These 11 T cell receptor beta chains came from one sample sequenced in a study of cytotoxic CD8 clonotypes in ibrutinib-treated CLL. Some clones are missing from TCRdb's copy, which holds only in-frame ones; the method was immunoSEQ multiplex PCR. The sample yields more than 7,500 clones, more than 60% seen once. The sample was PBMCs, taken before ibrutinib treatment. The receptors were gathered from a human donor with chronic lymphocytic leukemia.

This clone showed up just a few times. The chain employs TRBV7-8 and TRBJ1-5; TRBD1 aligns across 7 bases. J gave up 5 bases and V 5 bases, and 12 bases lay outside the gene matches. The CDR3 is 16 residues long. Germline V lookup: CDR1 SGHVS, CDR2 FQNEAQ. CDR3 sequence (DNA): TGTGCCAGCAGCCGATCTCGGGACAGCTTGGATCAGCCCCAGCATTTT. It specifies CASSRSRDSLDQPQHF.

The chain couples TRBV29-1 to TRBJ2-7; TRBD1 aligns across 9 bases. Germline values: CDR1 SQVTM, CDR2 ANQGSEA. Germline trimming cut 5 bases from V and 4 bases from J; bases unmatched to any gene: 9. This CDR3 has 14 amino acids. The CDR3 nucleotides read TGCAGCGTTCTAGGACAGGGGAGTTCGTACGAGCAGTACTTC. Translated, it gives CSVLGQGSSYEQYF.

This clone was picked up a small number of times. The CDR3 coding sequence is TGTGCCAGCAGCCCGCGACAGGGTAATCAGCCCCAGCATTTT. It is translated as CASSPRQGNQPQHF. The chain uses TRBV7-2 and TRBJ1-5, with TRBD1 identical over 7 bases. The CDR3 runs to 14 residues. Per the germline V gene, CDR1 is SGHTA and CDR2 is FQGNSA. V shed 5 bases and J 4 bases; nucleotides not matched to a gene: 5.

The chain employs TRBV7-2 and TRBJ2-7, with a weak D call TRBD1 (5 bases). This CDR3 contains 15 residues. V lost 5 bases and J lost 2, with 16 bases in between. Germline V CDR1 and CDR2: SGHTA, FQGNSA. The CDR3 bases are TGTGCCAGCAGCAGGGGCAAGGCCGACCCCTACGAGCAGTACTTC. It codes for CASSRGKADPYEQYF. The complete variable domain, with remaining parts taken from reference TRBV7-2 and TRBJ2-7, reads GAGVSQSPSNKVTEKGKDVELRCDPISGHTALYWYRQSLGQGLEFLIYFQGNSAPDKSGLPSDRFSAERTGGSVSTLTIQRTQQEDSAVYLCASSRGKADPYEQYFGPGTRLTVT.

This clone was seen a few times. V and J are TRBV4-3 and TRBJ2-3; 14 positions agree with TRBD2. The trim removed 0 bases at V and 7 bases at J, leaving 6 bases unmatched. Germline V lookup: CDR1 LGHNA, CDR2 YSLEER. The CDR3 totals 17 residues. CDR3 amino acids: CASSQEGTSGSWNTQYF. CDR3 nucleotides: TGCGCCAGCAGCCAAGAGGGGACTAGCGGGAGTTGGAATACGCAGTATTTT.

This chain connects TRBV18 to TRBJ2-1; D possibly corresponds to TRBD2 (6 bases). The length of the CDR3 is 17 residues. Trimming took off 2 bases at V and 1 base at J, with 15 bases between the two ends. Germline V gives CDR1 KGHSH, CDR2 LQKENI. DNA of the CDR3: TGTGCCAGCTCACCAGTTACCGGGAGTGGGTCCTACAATGAGCAGTTCTTC. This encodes CASSPVTGSGSYNEQFF.

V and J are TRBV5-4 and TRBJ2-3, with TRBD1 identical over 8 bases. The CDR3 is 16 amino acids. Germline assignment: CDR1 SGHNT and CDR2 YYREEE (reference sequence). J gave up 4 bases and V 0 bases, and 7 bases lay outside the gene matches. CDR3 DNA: TGTGCCAGCAGCTTGGCCGGCAGGGGGCAGGCAGATACGCAGTATTTT. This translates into CASSLAGRGQADTQYF.

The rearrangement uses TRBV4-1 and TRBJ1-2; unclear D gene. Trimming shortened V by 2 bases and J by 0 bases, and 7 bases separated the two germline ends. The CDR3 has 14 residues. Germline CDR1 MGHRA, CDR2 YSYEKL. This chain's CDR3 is CASSQSASNYGYTF. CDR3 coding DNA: TGCGCCAGCAGCCAATCCGCCTCTAACTATGGCTACACCTTC.

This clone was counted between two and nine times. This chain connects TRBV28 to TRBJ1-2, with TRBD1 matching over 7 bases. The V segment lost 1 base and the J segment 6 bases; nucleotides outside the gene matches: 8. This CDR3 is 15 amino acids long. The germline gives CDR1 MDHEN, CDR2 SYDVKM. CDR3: CASSLSPTGNDGYTF. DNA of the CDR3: TGTGCCAGCAGTTTATCCCCGACAGGGAACGATGGCTACACCTTC.

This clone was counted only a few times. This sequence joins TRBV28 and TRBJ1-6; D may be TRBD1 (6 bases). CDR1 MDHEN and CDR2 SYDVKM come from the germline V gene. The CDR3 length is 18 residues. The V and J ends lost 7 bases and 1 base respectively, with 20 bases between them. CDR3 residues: CASTQWRGRGSYNSPLHF. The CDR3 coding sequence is TGTGCCAGCACCCAATGGCGTGGCAGGGGTTCCTATAATTCACCCCTCCACTTT.

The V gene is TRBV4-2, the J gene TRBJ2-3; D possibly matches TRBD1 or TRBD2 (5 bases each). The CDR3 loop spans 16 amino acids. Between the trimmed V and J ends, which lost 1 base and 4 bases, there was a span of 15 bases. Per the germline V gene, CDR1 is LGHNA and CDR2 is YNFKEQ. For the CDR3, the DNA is TGTGCCAGCAGCCAAGGGGGGATAGGGAGTGCAGATACGCAGTATTTT. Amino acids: CASSQGGIGSADTQYF.